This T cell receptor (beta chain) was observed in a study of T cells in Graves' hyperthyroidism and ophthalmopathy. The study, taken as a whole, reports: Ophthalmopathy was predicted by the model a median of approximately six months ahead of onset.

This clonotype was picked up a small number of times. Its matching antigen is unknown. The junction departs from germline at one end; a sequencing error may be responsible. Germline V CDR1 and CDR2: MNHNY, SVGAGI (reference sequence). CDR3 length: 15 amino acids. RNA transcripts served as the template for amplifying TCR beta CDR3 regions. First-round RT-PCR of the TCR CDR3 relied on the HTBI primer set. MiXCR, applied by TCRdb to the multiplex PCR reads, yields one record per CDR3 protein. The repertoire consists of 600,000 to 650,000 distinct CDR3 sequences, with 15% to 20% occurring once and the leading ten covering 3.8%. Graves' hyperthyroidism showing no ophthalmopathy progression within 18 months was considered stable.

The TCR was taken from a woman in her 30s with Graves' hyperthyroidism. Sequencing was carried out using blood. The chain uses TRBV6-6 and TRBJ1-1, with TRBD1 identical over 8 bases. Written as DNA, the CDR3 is TGTGCCAGCAGTTACAGTCGACAGGGGAACGCTGAAGCTTTCTTT. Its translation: CASSYSRQGNAEAFF.